These 24 T cell receptor beta chains came from one sample sequenced in a study of Ad26.COV2.S vaccination and SARS-CoV-2 variants. Treatment defined: around 19 received Ad26.COV2.S at low or high dose, single or two shots; five or six received placebo; per-sample allocation not given. Sampling happened 63 days after the first vaccine or placebo injection. Sequencing was performed with immunoSEQ multiplex PCR; in TCRdb, only in-frame clones are kept and a portion is missing. The sample has roughly 390,000 clones, approximately 86% seen once; the top ten hold 3.5%. Specimen: peripheral blood, collected in a trial of Ad26.COV2.S vaccine versus placebo. The receptors were sampled from a person between 18 and 65 years old who received the Ad26.COV2.S COVID-19 vaccine or a placebo.

The chain recombines TRBV4-1 with TRBJ2-7, with 9 positions matching TRBD2. This CDR3 is built from 20 residues. The germline V gene has CDR1 MGHRA and CDR2 YSYEKL. Trimming took 0 bases from V and 7 from J; bases not matched to a gene: 22. As DNA, the CDR3 is TGCGCCAGCAGCCAAGAACCCCGGCGGGATTGGGGCGGGGGGGCTCTGGAGCAGTACTTC. It is translated as CASSQEPRRDWGGGALEQYF.

This sequence joins TRBV5-1 and TRBJ1-2; 10 bases map to TRBD1. Trimming removed 2 bases from V and 6 bases from J; junction bases left unmatched: 7. Germline CDR1 reads SGHRS; CDR2 reads YFSETQ. The CDR3 is made up of 15 amino acids. The CDR3 coding sequence is TGCGCCAGCAGCTTCGAGCCGGGACAGGGGCATGGCTACACCTTC. It is translated as CASSFEPGQGHGYTF.

The chain links TRBV29-1 to TRBJ1-3; no definite D call. Per germline, CDR1 SQVTM and CDR2 ANQGSEA. V shed 4 bases and J shed 2 bases, with 9 bases lying between them. The length of the CDR3 is 13 residues. DNA of the CDR3: TGCAGCGTTGTCGGGGAGGCTGGAAACACCATATATTTT. Its translation is CSVVGEAGNTIYF. Combining the CDR3 with reference TRBV29-1 and TRBJ1-3 gives the whole variable domain SAVISQKPSRDICQRGTSLTIQCQVDSQVTMMFWYRQQPGQSLTLIATANQGSEATYESGFVIDKFPISRPNLTFSTLTVSNMSPEDSSIYLCSVVGEAGNTIYFGEGSWLTVV.

The chain joins TRBV27 to TRBJ1-6, with D maybe TRBD1 (6 bases). The germline gives CDR1 MNHEY, CDR2 SMNVEV (reference sequence). The CDR3 contains 14 residues. V lost 3 bases and J lost 9, with 12 bases in between. The DNA of the CDR3 is TGTGCCAGCAGTTTGAGCAGGGGAAGTTCACCCCTCCACTTT. Protein sequence: CASSLSRGSSPLHF.

The gene calls are TRBV11-1 and TRBJ2-7, with 13 bases aligning to TRBD2. J lost 5 bases, V lost 3 bases, and 1 base had no gene match. Germline lookup yields CDR1 SGHAT and CDR2 FQDESV (reference sequence). CDR3 length equals 14 residues. CDR3: CASSLTSGGNEQYF. As DNA, the CDR3 is TGTGCCAGCAGCTTGACTAGCGGGGGGAACGAGCAGTACTTC.

The chain recombines TRBV3-1 (or the pseudogene TRBV3-2) with TRBJ2-1, with 7 bases matching TRBD2. The V gene end was trimmed by 6 bases and the J gene end by 5 bases; junction bases not matched to a gene: 10. This CDR3 is 15 amino acids long. Germline assignment: CDR1 LGHDT and CDR2 YNNKEL (reference sequence). The CDR3 spells CASSFPGLSNNEQFF. CDR3 coding DNA: TGTGCCAGCAGTTTCCCGGGACTATCTAACAATGAGCAGTTCTTC.

The rearrangement joins TRBV19 to TRBJ1-1; 7 nucleotides align to TRBD1. Looked up from germline, CDR1 is LNHDA and CDR2 is SQIVND (reference sequence). The CDR3 has 14 amino acids. V was pared by 7 bases and J by 1 base, with 6 bases of the junction left unmatched. This chain's CDR3 is CASNDRAGNTEAFF. The CDR3 DNA is TGTGCCAGTAACGACAGGGCCGGGAACACTGAAGCTTTCTTT.

The rearrangement joins TRBV3-1 (or the pseudogene TRBV3-2) to TRBJ2-2, with 9 bases fitting TRBD2. In germline, CDR1 is LGHDT, CDR2 YNNKEL (reference sequence). This CDR3 contains 14 residues. Trimming took 8 bases from V and 4 from J; bases not matched to a gene: 5. DNA of the CDR3: TGTGCCAGCTGCCGCGGGGGGGGCACCGGGGAGCTGTTTTTT. Protein product: CASCRGGGTGELFF.

The chain has TRBV5-1 and TRBJ1-1, with D perhaps TRBD1 (5 bases). Looked up from germline, CDR1 is SGHRS and CDR2 is YFSETQ. V lost 6 bases and J lost 4, with 16 bases in between. The CDR3 runs to 14 residues. CDR3 sequence reads: CASTDAGRLTEAFF. CDR3 nucleotides: TGCGCCAGCACTGACGCGGGACGGCTCACTGAAGCTTTCTTT. Filled out from reference TRBV5-1 and TRBJ1-1, the complete variable domain reads KAGVTQTPRYLIKTRGQQVTLSCSPISGHRSVSWYQQTPGQGLQFLFEYFSETQRNKGNFPGRFSGRQFSNSRSEMNVSTLELGDSALYLCASTDAGRLTEAFFGQGTRLTVV.

This clone was recorded once. CDR3 nucleotide sequence: TGTGCCAGCAGCACCAACCCGGGACAGGGGGTAGAGGGCTACACCTTC. Its protein product is CASSTNPGQGVEGYTF. The rearrangement joins TRBV9 to TRBJ1-2; 11 positions match TRBD1. The CDR3 runs to 16 residues. CDR1 and CDR2 from the germline V gene are SGDLS and YYNGEE. V shed 4 bases, J shed 8 bases, and the junction held 13 bases outside the gene matches.

The chain couples TRBV5-1 to TRBJ2-5; TRBD2 matches at 7 bases. CDR1 is SGHRS and CDR2 is YFSETQ in the germline V gene. This CDR3 region has 14 residues. Trimming cost V 5 bases and J 2 bases; bases outside gene matches: 6. The CDR3 sequence is CASSRRGGQETQYF. DNA for the CDR3: TGCGCCAGCAGTCGACGGGGAGGGCAAGAGACCCAGTACTTC.

This clone was seen only once. The V call is TRBV10-1, the J call TRBJ1-1, with unresolved D. The V gene lost 6 bases and the J gene lost 1 base, with 9 bases spanning the gap. CDR3 length equals 13 residues. Germline lookup yields CDR1 WNHNN and CDR2 SYGVQD (reference sequence). The CDR3 nucleotides are TGCGCCAGCAGCGTAGCTCCGAACACTGAAGCTTTCTTT. This codes for CASSVAPNTEAFF.

The CDR3 DNA reads as TGTGCCAGCAGCTTGGGGGATTTTAGCACAGATACGCAGTATTTT. Translating it yields CASSLGDFSTDTQYF. The J gene is TRBJ2-3, the V gene TRBV5-6; D is ambiguous. The CDR3 has 15 residues. With 0 bases removed from V and 0 bases from J, the gap between germline ends came to 8 bases. The germline CDR1 and CDR2 sequences are SGHDT and YYEEEE.

The chain employs TRBV4-1 and TRBJ2-1; a weak D match, TRBD2 (6 bases). Per germline, CDR1 MGHRA and CDR2 YSYEKL. V was shortened by 1 base and J by 8 bases, with 15 bases between the two germline ends. The CDR3 is made up of 15 amino acids. The CDR3 sequence is CASSQVGIGGDEQFF. The CDR3 DNA follows: TGCGCCAGCAGCCAAGTAGGAATAGGAGGGGATGAGCAGTTCTTC.

This sequence joins TRBV7-9 and TRBJ2-3; 8 bases align to TRBD1. The junction had 8 bases not matched to a gene; V was cut back by 5 bases and J by 4 bases. The CDR3 is 15 residues long. Germline V gene data show CDR1 as SEHNR and CDR2 as FQNEAQ (reference sequence). The CDR3 nucleotides read TGTGCCAGCAGCCTCGGACAGGGAGGTTCAGATACGCAGTATTTT. The encoded protein is CASSLGQGGSDTQYF. The full variable domain, its missing parts supplied by reference TRBV7-9 and TRBJ2-3, is DTGVSQNPRHKITKRGQNVTFRCDPISEHNRLYWYRQTLGQGPEFLTYFQNEAQLEKSRLLSDRFSAERPKGSFSTLEIQRTEQGDSAMYLCASSLGQGGSDTQYFGPGTRLTVL.

The sample holds one count of this clone. The rearrangement joins TRBV29-1 to TRBJ2-1; TRBD1 aligns across 7 bases. With 6 bases clipped from V and 6 bases from J, the junction kept 11 bases outside the gene matches. Germline V gives CDR1 SQVTM, CDR2 ANQGSEA. This CDR3 spans 14 amino acids. CDR3: CSVEPGQMSNEQFF. Here the CDR3 DNA reads TGCAGCGTCGAACCGGGACAGATGAGCAATGAGCAGTTCTTC.

This chain links TRBV18 with TRBJ2-5, with 7 positions matching TRBD1. Germline CDR1 and CDR2: KGHSH and LQKENI. The CDR3 consists of 14 residues. The V segment lost 4 bases and the J segment 5 bases; nucleotides outside the gene matches: 7. This CDR3 is CASSLSTGPETQYF. The CDR3, as DNA: TGTGCCAGCTCACTATCGACAGGGCCCGAGACCCAGTACTTC. The whole variable domain, filled in from reference TRBV18 and TRBJ2-5, reads NAGVMQNPRHLVRRRGQEARLRCSPMKGHSHVYWYRQLPEEGLKFMVYLQKENIIDESGMPKERFSAEFPKEGPSILRIQQVVRGDSAAYFCASSLSTGPETQYFGPGTRLLVL.

This clone was detected only a few times. J is TRBJ2-7 and V is TRBV20-1; D not resolved. The CDR3 consists of 11 residues. The V gene's germline CDR1 is DFQATT and CDR2 SNEGSKA (reference sequence). The ends were cut back, 3 bases at V and 6 bases at J, with 9 bases in the middle. The CDR3 coding sequence is TGCAGTGCTAGTTGGGGTGGCGAGCAGTACTTC. It is translated as CSASWGGEQYF.

The chain is built from TRBV10-3 and TRBJ1-1; no clear D. The CDR3 has 14 amino acids. The germline V gene encodes CDR1 ENHRY and CDR2 SYGVKD. V shed 9 bases and J shed 0 bases, with 14 bases lying between them. The CDR3 reads CAIPLPTVNTEAFF. In DNA form, the CDR3 reads TGTGCCATTCCTCTCCCGACGGTGAACACTGAAGCTTTCTTT.

Here the CDR3 reads CASSLKTGMNTEAFF. Written as DNA, the CDR3 is TGTGCCAGCAGCTTAAAGACAGGGATGAACACTGAAGCTTTCTTT. The chain recombines TRBV7-9 with TRBJ1-1, with 7 bases lining up with TRBD1. The trim removed 2 bases at V and 0 bases at J, leaving 3 bases unmatched. CDR3 length equals 15 residues. Germline V lookup: CDR1 SEHNR, CDR2 FQNEAQ (reference sequence). Based on the CDR3 plus reference TRBV7-9 and TRBJ1-1, the full variable domain is DTGVSQNPRHKITKRGQNVTFRCDPISEHNRLYWYRQTLGQGPEFLTYFQNEAQLEKSRLLSDRFSAERPKGSFSTLEIQRTEQGDSAMYLCASSLKTGMNTEAFFGQGTRLTVV.

This rearrangement joins TRBV6-6 to TRBJ1-4, with D possibly matching TRBD1 (6 bases). This CDR3 is 16 amino acids long. V lost 5 bases to trimming and J lost 9 bases, with 22 bases between them. Germline CDR1 and CDR2: MNHNY and SVGAGI (reference sequence). The CDR3 nucleotides are TGTGCCAGCAGTCGATTTTCCGGGGGCTCGGAACAAAAACTGTTTTTT. Protein: CASSRFSGGSEQKLFF.

This clone showed up just once. The chain is built from TRBV21-1 and TRBJ2-7; TRBD2 is the table's D call, not checked against the DNA. TRBV21-1 is termed a pseudogene. The CDR3 is 15 amino acids. The CDR3 coding sequence is TGTGCCAGCAGCCTGGCAGGGACTTCAATGCACGAGCAGTACTTC. Translating it yields CASSLAGTSMHEQYF.

The chain employs TRBV6-5 and TRBJ2-7; D might be TRBD1 or TRBD2, each matching 5 bases. This CDR3 has 15 amino acids. Germline values: CDR1 MNHEY, CDR2 SVGAGI. The V end lost 6 bases, the J end lost 3 bases, and 18 bases lay between the germline ends. The CDR3 region is CASRPGAHGLYEQYF. For the CDR3, the DNA is TGTGCCAGCAGGCCCGGGGCCCATGGGCTCTACGAGCAGTACTTC.

For this clone: Other nucleotide sequences from this sample produce the same CDR3. The chain recombines TRBV5-6 with TRBJ2-5, with D perhaps TRBD2 (6 bases). The CDR3 contains 13 residues. V was trimmed by 2 bases and J by 2 bases, leaving 7 bases between them. The germline V gene has CDR1 SGHDT and CDR2 YYEEEE. CDR3 protein: CASSFGGQETQYF. In DNA form, the CDR3 reads TGTGCCAGCAGCTTCGGGGGTCAAGAGACCCAGTACTTC.